These 5 T cell receptor beta chains originate from one sample sequenced in a study of vaccination and CD4 T cells after COVID-19. What these receptors recognize is not known. The assay that was used to sequence DNA from cultured CD4+ T cells was the Oncomine TCR Beta short-read assay. Each CDR3 protein is one row after TCRdb ran MiXCR on the PCR reads. Of several thousand distinct CDR3 sequences listed, around 33% were seen once; the top ten hold over 50%. The sample's treatment: roughly 10-day PBMC culture with coronavirus spike peptide pools or control peptides (ViraFEST assay). Sequences were derived from CD4+ T cells from blood, cultured in vitro, sampled after SARS-CoV-2 vaccination. All receptors come from a human donor who had recovered from COVID-19.

The V call is TRBV12-3 or TRBV12-4, the J call TRBJ1-6, with D unclear. The germline V and J ends were trimmed by 7 bases and 1 base, with 5 bases remaining between them. The CDR3 extends over 13 amino acids. CDR3 region: CASTGSYNSPLHF. The CDR3 bases are TGTGCCAGCACTGGATCCTATAATTCACCCCTCCACTTT.

This clonotype was seen a few times. V is TRBV10-3 and J is TRBJ2-2; 8 bases line up with TRBD1. Germline assignment: CDR1 ENHRY and CDR2 SYGVKD. V dropped 8 bases and J dropped 5; count of bases not matched to a gene: 4. The CDR3 totals 13 residues. The CDR3 region has the DNA TGTGCCATCGGGACAGGAGGGACCGGGGAGCTGTTTTTT. Its translation: CAIGTGGTGELFF.

The V and J genes are TRBV20-1 and TRBJ1-5; D gene unclear. Germline assignment: CDR1 DFQATT and CDR2 SNEGSKA (reference sequence). This CDR3 spans 17 amino acids. Trimming pared 1 base from V and 0 bases from J, leaving 16 bases between. CDR3 bases: TGCAGTGCTAGAGGGGGAGGGAAGGGAAGTAGCAATCAGCCCCAGCATTTT. This translates into CSARGGGKGSSNQPQHF.

The gene calls are TRBV5-4 and TRBJ1-2, with unresolved D. Per the germline V gene, CDR1 is SGHNT and CDR2 is YYREEE (reference sequence). This CDR3 has 16 amino acids. V lost 4 bases to trimming and J lost 1 base, with 17 bases between them. The CDR3 reads CASSTASHFSNYGYTF. The CDR3 DNA reads as TGTGCCAGCAGCACGGCCTCGCACTTTAGTAACTATGGCTACACCTTC.

The CDR3 region is CASSPDRVGETQYF. The CDR3, as DNA: TGTGCCAGCTCACCGGACAGGGTGGGAGAGACCCAGTACTTC. This sequence joins TRBV18 and TRBJ2-5; TRBD1 matches 8 bases. The trim removed 3 bases at V and 4 bases at J, leaving 4 bases unmatched. Germline-derived CDR1 and CDR2 are KGHSH and LQKENI. The CDR3 runs to 14 residues. Complete variable domain (other parts from reference TRBV18 and TRBJ2-5): NAGVMQNPRHLVRRRGQEARLRCSPMKGHSHVYWYRQLPEEGLKFMVYLQKENIIDESGMPKERFSAEFPKEGPSILRIQQVVRGDSAAYFCASSPDRVGETQYFGPGTRLLVL.